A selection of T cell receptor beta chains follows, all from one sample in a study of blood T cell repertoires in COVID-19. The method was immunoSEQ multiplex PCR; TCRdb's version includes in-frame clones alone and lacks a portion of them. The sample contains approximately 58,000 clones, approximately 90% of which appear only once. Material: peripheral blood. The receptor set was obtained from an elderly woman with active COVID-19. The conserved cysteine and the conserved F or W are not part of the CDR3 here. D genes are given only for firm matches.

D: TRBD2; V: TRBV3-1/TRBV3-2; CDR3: ASSQGFGLAGVFYVRQF
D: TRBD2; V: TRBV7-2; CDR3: ASSSSGRPMSGELF
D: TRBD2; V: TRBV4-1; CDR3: ASSHLAGVASYEQY
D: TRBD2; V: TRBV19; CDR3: ASSRTSGREHEQF
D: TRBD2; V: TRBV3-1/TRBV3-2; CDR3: ASSNGLAGGQETQY
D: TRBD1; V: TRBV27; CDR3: ASSPRPGGKETQY
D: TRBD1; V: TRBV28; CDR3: ASRERGQAGNQPQH
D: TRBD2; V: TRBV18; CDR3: ASSPPGGKVSTDTQY
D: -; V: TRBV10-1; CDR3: ASSDGDYGYT
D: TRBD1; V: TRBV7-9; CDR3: ASTRTGDTGELF
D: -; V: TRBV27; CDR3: ASSLRGTYEQY
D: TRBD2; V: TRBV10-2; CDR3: ASSEMGAGSNEQF
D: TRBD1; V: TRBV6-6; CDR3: ASRGQGGTYEQY
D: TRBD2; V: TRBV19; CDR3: ASSIELAGRGELF
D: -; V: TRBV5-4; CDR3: ASSLVQGGNTEAF
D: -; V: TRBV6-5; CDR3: ASSPVGASQGQF
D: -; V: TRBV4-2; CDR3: ASSQEVGNTGELF
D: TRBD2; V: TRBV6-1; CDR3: ASSELGLAGGHEQY
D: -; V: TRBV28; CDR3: ASTTQGYGYT
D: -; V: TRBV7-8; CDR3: ASSLEARGNQPQH
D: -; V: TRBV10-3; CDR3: AISEQGMFGYT
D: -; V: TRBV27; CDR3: ASSFARGEQF
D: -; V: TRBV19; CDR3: ASSLSYNEQF
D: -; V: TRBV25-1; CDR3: ASSRGRWAF
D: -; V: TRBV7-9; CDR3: ASSLALGGARWNNEKLF
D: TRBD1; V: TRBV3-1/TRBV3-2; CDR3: ASSAGGARYTQY
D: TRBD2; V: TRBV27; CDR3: ASRTLAGGRNEQF
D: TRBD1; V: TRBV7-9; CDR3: ASSLAPGRGQGGANVLT
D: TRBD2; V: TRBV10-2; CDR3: ASSEREASYNEQF
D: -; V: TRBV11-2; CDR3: ASSLDPSGETQY
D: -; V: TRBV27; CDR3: ASSPGAGSNYGYT
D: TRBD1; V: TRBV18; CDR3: ASSPRGQGINEQF
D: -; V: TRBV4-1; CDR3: ASSQDRAVDYGYT
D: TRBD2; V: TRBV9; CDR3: ASSSSSGSSYNEQF
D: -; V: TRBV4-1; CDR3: ASSPTYEGGYT
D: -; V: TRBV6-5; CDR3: ASTKSRDQPQH
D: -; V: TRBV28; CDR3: ASSFASSNQPQH
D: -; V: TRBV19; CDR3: ASVPGDGNQPQH
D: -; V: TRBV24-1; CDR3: ATSDSSRDFSSTDTQY
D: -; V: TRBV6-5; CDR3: ASSERAGDTEAF
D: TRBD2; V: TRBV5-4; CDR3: ASSLKASGGGTDTQY
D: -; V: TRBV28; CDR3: AASEATFAGELF
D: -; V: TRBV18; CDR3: ASSPPSLALAKNIQY
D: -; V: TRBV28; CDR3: ASLWRVSPVSGQARTQY
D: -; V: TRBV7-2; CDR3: ASSPTSIASYNEQF